Sequencing of this T cell receptor (beta chain) was carried out in a study of cytomegalovirus exposure and HLA in healthy donors. Across the study: Caucasian-associated ancestry cluster membership applied to over 80% of around 400 genotyped donors. Overall study findings and caveats: The study labeled fewer than 200 TCR beta chains cytomegalovirus-associated. Donor immune exposure was known only as CMV serostatus. In a later analysis, TCR association rates varied by HLA locus: DRB1 most, HLA-C fewest.

The CDR3 length is 14 residues. The V gene's germline CDR1 is SGHVS and CDR2 FNYEAQ. 60 Vbeta and 13 Jbeta primers were used in PCR. Measured with immunoSEQ multiplex PCR; TCRdb has only the in-frame clones, and not every one. The table lists some 98,000 clones, about 81% of them singletons, with over 1.1% in the top ten. On this clone itself: As yet, its antigen is unknown.

This receptor was obtained from a man aged 35 to 55 in good health and CMV-seronegative. The chain links TRBV7-6 to TRBJ2-5, with 9 bases aligning to TRBD1. The J call is uncertain, as TRBJ2-7 better fits the DNA end. Material: PBMCs. The CDR3 here is CATSRDRDSYEQYF. In nucleotides, the CDR3 is TGTGCCACCTCCCGGGACAGGGATTCCTACGAGCAGTACTTC.